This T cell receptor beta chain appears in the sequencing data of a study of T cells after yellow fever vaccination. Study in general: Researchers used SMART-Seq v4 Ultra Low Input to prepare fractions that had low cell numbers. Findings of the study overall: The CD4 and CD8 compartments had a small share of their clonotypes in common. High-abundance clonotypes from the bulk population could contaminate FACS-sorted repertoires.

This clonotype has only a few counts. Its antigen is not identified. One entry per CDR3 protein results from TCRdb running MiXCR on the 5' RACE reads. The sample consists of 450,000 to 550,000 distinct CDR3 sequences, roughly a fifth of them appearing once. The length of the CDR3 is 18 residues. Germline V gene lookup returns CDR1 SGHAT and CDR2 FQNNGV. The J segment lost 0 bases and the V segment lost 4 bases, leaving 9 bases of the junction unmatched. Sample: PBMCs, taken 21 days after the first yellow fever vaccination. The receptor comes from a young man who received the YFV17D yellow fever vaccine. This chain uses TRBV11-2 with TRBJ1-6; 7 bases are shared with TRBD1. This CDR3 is CASSYRGRGLSYNSPLHF. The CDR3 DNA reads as TGTGCCAGCAGCTACAGGGGAAGGGGACTCTCCTATAATTCACCCCTCCACTTT.